The 15 T cell receptor beta chains given below trace back to one sample, sequenced in a study of blood T cell repertoires in COVID-19. This table comes from immunoSEQ multiplex PCR, and its TCRdb copy is limited to in-frame clones, with some not included. Among 150,000 or so clones listed, over 75% were seen once. The sample consisted of peripheral blood. These receptor sequences come from a man in his 60s with COVID-19, enrolled during active disease.

V gene TRBV18 combines with J gene TRBJ2-7, with 8 bases fitting TRBD1. The CDR3 is made up of 15 amino acids. Germline CDR1 is KGHSH and CDR2 is LQKENI. The trim removed 5 bases at V and 3 bases at J, leaving 9 bases unmatched. The CDR3 sequence: CASSAGTGLNYEQYF. CDR3 sequence (DNA): TGTGCCAGCTCAGCCGGGACAGGTTTAAACTACGAGCAGTACTTC. The complete variable domain, with remaining parts taken from reference TRBV18 and TRBJ2-7, reads NAGVMQNPRHLVRRRGQEARLRCSPMKGHSHVYWYRQLPEEGLKFMVYLQKENIIDESGMPKERFSAEFPKEGPSILRIQQVVRGDSAAYFCASSAGTGLNYEQYFGPGTRLTVT.

This clone was seen only once. V and J are TRBV5-6 and TRBJ1-4; the D is unclear. CDR3 size: 14 residues. The germline V gene has CDR1 SGHDT and CDR2 YYEEEE. V gave up 1 base and J gave up 4 bases, with 8 bases separating them. CDR3 sequence (DNA): TGTGCCAGCAGCTTGTGGCAGGTTAATGAAAAACTGTTTTTT. Translated: CASSLWQVNEKLFF.

V is TRBV9 and J is TRBJ2-3, with D uncertain. In germline, CDR1 is SGDLS, CDR2 YYNGEE. The CDR3 sequence is 13 residues long. V was shortened by 6 bases and J by 1 base, with 9 bases between the two germline ends. CDR3 residues: CASNPQGTDTQYF. In nucleotides, the CDR3 is TGTGCCAGCAATCCCCAGGGCACAGATACGCAGTATTTT.

The rearrangement uses TRBV6-4 and TRBJ2-1; TRBD2 matches at 7 bases. J gave up 4 bases and V 3 bases, and 12 bases lay outside the gene matches. The CDR3 has 17 residues. Germline values: CDR1 MRHNA, CDR2 SNTAGT. The CDR3 bases are TGTGCCAGCAGTGAAAATATGGCGGGAGCGAAGTACAATGAGCAGTTCTTC. The encoded protein is CASSENMAGAKYNEQFF.

A few counts support this clone. A read error is likely, as this CDR3 ends without the conserved phenylalanine or tryptophan. The limits of the CDR3 on the DNA are not certain, so only TCRdb's listed CDR3 is given. The rearrangement uses TRBV6-5 and TRBJ2-4; the D call TRBD2 from the table was never checked on the DNA. Per germline, CDR1 MNHEY and CDR2 SVGAGI. 12 amino acids form the CDR3, both terminal residues included. This chain's CDR3 is CASSYSKADVRL.

The chain employs TRBV7-8 and TRBJ1-2; the match to TRBD1 covers 8 bases. The CDR3 loop spans 16 amino acids. Germline V gene lookup returns CDR1 SGHVS and CDR2 FQNEAQ. The J segment lost 7 bases and the V segment lost 6 bases, leaving 16 bases of the junction unmatched. CDR3 residues: CASRKNQGTGPFGYTF. CDR3 nucleotide sequence: TGTGCCAGCAGGAAAAATCAAGGGACAGGACCTTTTGGCTACACCTTC.

The rearrangement joins TRBV2 to TRBJ1-2; no firm D call. CDR3 size: 13 residues. The ends were cut back, 9 bases at V and 4 bases at J, with 15 bases in the middle. Germline CDR1 and CDR2: SNHLY and FYNNEI. The CDR3 sequence is CASREGGSYGYTF. CDR3 sequence (DNA): TGTGCCAGTAGAGAGGGCGGTAGCTATGGCTACACCTTC.

The rearrangement uses TRBV19 and TRBJ2-5, with 12 positions matching TRBD2. V was pared by 3 bases and J by 2 bases, with 10 bases of the junction left unmatched. Germline V gene sequence: CDR1 LNHDA, CDR2 SQIVND (reference sequence). The CDR3 sequence is 18 residues long. The CDR3 bases are TGTGCCAGTAGTATCGGGGCGACTAGCGGGAGTGAGCAAGAGACCCAGTACTTC. Its protein is CASSIGATSGSEQETQYF.

This chain links TRBV5-6 with TRBJ2-5; 8 bases agree with TRBD1. Germline V lookup: CDR1 SGHDT, CDR2 YYEEEE. This CDR3 is 13 amino acids long. V was clipped by 4 bases and J by 5 bases; unmatched bases: 4. This CDR3 is CASSPDRAETQYF. The CDR3 nucleotides read TGTGCCAGCAGCCCGGACAGGGCTGAGACCCAGTACTTC.

This clone was detected only a few times. The V call is TRBV5-1, the J call TRBJ2-1, with D unresolved. This CDR3 has 14 residues. Germline V lookup: CDR1 SGHRS, CDR2 YFSETQ. V shed 1 base and J shed 3 bases, with 8 bases lying between them. The CDR3 region has the DNA TGCGCCAGCAGCTTGCGAGACAACTACAATGAGCAGTTCTTC. This translates into CASSLRDNYNEQFF.

V and J are TRBV7-9 and TRBJ1-1; D unclear. Between the trimmed V and J ends, which lost 0 bases and 10 bases, there was a span of 9 bases. Per the germline V gene, CDR1 is SEHNR and CDR2 is FQNEAQ (reference sequence). The CDR3 runs to 12 residues. This CDR3 is CASSLAEEGAFF. In DNA, the CDR3 is TGTGCCAGCAGCTTAGCGGAAGAGGGAGCTTTCTTT.

The V and J genes are TRBV7-3 and TRBJ1-5; D may be TRBD1 (5 bases). Trimming removed 1 base at V and 0 bases at J, with 16 bases between. CDR3 length: 18 residues. The V gene's germline CDR1 is SGHTA and CDR2 FQGTGA. Here the CDR3 DNA reads TGTGCCAGCAGCTTAATATTACAGGACCATTATAGCAATCAGCCCCAGCATTTT. Protein: CASSLILQDHYSNQPQHF.

V gene TRBV27 combines with J gene TRBJ2-7; no clear D gene. The CDR3 is made up of 13 amino acids. Trimming shortened V by 7 bases and J by 3 bases, and 13 bases separated the two germline ends. Germline CDR1 and CDR2: MNHEY and SMNVEV (reference sequence). CDR3 protein: CASTRPGGYEQYF. The CDR3 DNA sequence: TGTGCCAGCACCAGACCCGGCGGCTACGAGCAGTACTTC.

The chain couples TRBV5-1 to TRBJ1-4, with D possibly TRBD1 on 5 matching bases. Trimming removed 4 bases from V and 8 bases from J, with 12 bases in between. CDR3 length: 13 amino acids. Germline CDR1 SGHRS, CDR2 YFSETQ. The CDR3 spells CASSGREGEKLFF. CDR3 coding DNA: TGCGCCAGCAGCGGCAGGGAGGGGGAAAAACTGTTTTTT. The entire variable domain, with the rest obtained from reference TRBV5-1 and TRBJ1-4, is as follows: KAGVTQTPRYLIKTRGQQVTLSCSPISGHRSVSWYQQTPGQGLQFLFEYFSETQRNKGNFPGRFSGRQFSNSRSEMNVSTLELGDSALYLCASSGREGEKLFFGSGTQLSVL.

This sequence joins TRBV13 and TRBJ1-2; D possibly corresponds to TRBD1 (6 bases). Germline-derived CDR1 and CDR2 are PRHDT and FYEKMQ (reference sequence). The V gene lost 3 bases and the J gene lost 8 bases, with 19 bases spanning the gap. The CDR3 contains 15 residues. CDR3 DNA sequence: TGTGCCAGCAGCTTTAGGGATCTGGGGGCGAAAGGCTACACCTTC. This encodes CASSFRDLGAKGYTF.